This T cell receptor beta chain was identified during a study of cytotoxic CD8 clonotypes in ibrutinib-treated CLL. Germline V gene data show CDR1 as SNHLY and CDR2 as FYNNEI. This CDR3 spans 14 amino acids. V was clipped by 10 bases and J by 0 bases; unmatched bases: 9. Assay: immunoSEQ multiplex PCR; the TCRdb copy retains only in-frame clones and omits some. Of a few hundred thousand clones listed, around three quarters are singletons. The source material was PBMCs, sampled after 24 months of ibrutinib treatment. This TCR was recovered from a human donor with chronic lymphocytic leukemia. This chain links TRBV2 with TRBJ2-7; 7 bases fit TRBD1. The CDR3 reads CATRDSLSSYEQYF. DNA of the CDR3: TGTGCCACTAGGGACAGCTTAAGCTCCTACGAGCAGTACTTC.